This T cell receptor beta chain was retrieved from a study of patients and donors after allogeneic stem cell transplantation. After removal of 2 bases from V and 4 bases from J, the junction contained 4 bases not matched to a gene. CDR1 is KGHSH and CDR2 is LQKENI in the germline V gene. The length of the CDR3 is 14 residues. This clonotype came up many times. MiXCR was run by TCRdb on the RT-PCR reads, yielding one entry per CDR3 protein. The top ten hold just under 20% of the sample, which has about 8,800 distinct CDR3 sequences, approximately 4.2% seen once. V is TRBV18 and J is TRBJ1-1, with 7 positions matching TRBD1. Sequenced material: blood, either unsorted or a sorted T cell fraction (not recorded which). This TCR was recovered from a human donor who was either an allogeneic HSCT recipient or a stem cell or donor lymphocyte infusion donor (not recorded which). It is not recorded whose cells these are; they may come from a transplant donor. The CDR3 is CASSPNRGGTEAFF. The DNA of the CDR3 is TGTGCCAGCTCACCAAACAGGGGAGGCACTGAAGCTTTCTTT.